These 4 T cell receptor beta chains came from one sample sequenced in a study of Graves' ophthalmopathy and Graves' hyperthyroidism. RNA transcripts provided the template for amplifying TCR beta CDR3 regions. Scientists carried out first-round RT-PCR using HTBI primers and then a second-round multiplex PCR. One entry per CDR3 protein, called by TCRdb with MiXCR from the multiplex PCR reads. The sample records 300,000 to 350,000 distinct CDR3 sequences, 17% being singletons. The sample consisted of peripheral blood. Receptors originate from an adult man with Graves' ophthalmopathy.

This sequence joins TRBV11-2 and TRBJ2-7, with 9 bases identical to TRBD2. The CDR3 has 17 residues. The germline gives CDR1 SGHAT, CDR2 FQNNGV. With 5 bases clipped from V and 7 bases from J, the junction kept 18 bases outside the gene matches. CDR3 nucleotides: TGTGCCAGCAGCCCCAGAAGGCGGGAGGGCCCAGGGGGAGAGCAGTACTTC. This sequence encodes CASSPRRREGPGGEQYF. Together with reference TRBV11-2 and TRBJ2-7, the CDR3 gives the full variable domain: EAGVAQSPRYKIIEKRQSVAFWCNPISGHATLYWYQQILGQGPKLLIQFQNNGVVDDSQLPKDRFSAERLKGVDSTLKIQPAKLEDSAVYLCASSPRRREGPGGEQYFGPGTRLTVT.

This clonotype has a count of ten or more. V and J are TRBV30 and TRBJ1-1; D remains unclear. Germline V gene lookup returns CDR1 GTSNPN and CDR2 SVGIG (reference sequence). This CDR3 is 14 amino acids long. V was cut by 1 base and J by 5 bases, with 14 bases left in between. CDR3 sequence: CAWSAEEHRTEAFF. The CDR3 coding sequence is TGTGCCTGGAGTGCAGAGGAACATCGAACTGAAGCTTTCTTT. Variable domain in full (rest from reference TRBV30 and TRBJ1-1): SQTIHQWPATLVQPVGSPLSLECTVEGTSNPNLYWYRQAAGRGLQLLFYSVGIGQISSEVPQNLSASRPQDRQFILSSKKLLLSDSGFYLCAWSAEEHRTEAFFGQGTRLTVV.

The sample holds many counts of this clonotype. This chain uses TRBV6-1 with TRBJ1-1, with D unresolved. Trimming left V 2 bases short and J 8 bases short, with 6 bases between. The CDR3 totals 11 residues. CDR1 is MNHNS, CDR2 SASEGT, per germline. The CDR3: CASSENDEAFF. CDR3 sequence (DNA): TGTGCCAGCAGTGAAAACGACGAAGCTTTCTTT.

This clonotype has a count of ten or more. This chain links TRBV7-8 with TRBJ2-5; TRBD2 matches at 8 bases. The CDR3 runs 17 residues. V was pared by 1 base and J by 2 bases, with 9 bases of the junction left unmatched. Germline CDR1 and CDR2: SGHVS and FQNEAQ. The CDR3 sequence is CASSLVESGSPQETQYF. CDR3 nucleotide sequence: TGTGCCAGCAGCTTAGTGGAAAGCGGGAGCCCTCAAGAGACCCAGTACTTC.